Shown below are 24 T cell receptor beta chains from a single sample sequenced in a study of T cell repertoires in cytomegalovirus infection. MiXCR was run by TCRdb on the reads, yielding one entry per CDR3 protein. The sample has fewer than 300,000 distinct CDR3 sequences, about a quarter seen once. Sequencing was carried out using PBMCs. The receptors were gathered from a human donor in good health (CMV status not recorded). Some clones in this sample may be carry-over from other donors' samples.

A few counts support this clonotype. The DNA for the CDR3 is TGCAGTGCTAGAGGAGACAGGCAAGATACGCAGTATTTT. This sequence encodes CSARGDRQDTQYF. This chain uses TRBV20-1 with TRBJ2-3; tentative D call: TRBD1 (6 bases). CDR3 length: 13 amino acids. Per germline, CDR1 DFQATT and CDR2 SNEGSKA (reference sequence). Trimming stripped 1 base from V and 5 bases from J, with 10 bases between.

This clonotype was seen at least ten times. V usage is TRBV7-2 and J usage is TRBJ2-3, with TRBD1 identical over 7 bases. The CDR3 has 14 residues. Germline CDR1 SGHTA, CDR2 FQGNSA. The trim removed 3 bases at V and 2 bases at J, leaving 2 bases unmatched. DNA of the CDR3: TGTGCCAGCAGCTTTGACAGGGACACAGATACGCAGTATTTT. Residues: CASSFDRDTDTQYF.

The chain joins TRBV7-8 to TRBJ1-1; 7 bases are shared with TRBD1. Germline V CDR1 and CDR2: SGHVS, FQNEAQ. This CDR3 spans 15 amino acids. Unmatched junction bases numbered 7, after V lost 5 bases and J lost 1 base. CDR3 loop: CASSRDRVGNTEAFF. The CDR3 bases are TGTGCCAGCAGCAGAGACAGGGTCGGGAACACTGAAGCTTTCTTT. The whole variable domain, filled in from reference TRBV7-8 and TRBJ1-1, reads GAGVSQSPRYKVAKRGQDVALRCDPISGHVSLFWYQQALGQGPEFLTYFQNEAQLDKSGLPSDRFFAERPEGSVSTLKIQRTQQEDSAVYLCASSRDRVGNTEAFFGQGTRLTVV.

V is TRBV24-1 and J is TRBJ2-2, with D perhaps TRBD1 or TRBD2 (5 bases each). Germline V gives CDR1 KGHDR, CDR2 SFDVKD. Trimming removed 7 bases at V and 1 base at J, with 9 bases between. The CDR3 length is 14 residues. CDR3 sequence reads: CATRGRMNTGELFF. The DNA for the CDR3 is TGTGCCACCAGGGGACGGATGAACACCGGGGAGCTGTTTTTT.

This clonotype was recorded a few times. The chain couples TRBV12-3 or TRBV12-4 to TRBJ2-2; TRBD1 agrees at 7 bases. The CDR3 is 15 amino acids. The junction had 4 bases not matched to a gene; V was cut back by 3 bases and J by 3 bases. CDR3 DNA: TGTGCCAGCAGTTTCTTGACAGGGTACACCGGGGAGCTGTTTTTT. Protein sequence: CASSFLTGYTGELFF.

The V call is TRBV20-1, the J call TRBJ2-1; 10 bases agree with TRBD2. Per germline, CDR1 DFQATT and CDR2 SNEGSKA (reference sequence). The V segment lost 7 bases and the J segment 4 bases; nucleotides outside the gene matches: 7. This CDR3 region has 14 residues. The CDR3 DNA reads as TGCAGTGTAAGAGGGACTAGCGTATACAATGAGCAGTTCTTC. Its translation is CSVRGTSVYNEQFF.

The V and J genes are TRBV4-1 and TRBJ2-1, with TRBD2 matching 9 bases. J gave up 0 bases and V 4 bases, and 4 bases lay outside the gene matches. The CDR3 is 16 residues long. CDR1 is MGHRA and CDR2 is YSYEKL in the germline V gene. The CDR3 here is CASSPRLAASYNEQFF. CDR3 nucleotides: TGCGCCAGCAGCCCCCGACTAGCGGCCTCCTACAATGAGCAGTTCTTC.

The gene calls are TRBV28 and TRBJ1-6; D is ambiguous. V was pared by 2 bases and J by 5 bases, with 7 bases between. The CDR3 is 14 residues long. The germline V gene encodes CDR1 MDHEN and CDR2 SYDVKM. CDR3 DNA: TGTGCCAGCAGTTTAGTACAGAATAATTCACCCCTCCACTTT. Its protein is CASSLVQNNSPLHF.

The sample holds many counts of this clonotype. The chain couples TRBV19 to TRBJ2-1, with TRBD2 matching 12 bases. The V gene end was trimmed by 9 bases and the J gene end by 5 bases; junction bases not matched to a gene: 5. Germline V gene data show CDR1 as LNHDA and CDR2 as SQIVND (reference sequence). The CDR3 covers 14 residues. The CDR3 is CASSSGRAHNEQFF. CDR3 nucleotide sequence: TGTGCCAGCTCTAGCGGGAGGGCCCACAATGAGCAGTTCTTC.

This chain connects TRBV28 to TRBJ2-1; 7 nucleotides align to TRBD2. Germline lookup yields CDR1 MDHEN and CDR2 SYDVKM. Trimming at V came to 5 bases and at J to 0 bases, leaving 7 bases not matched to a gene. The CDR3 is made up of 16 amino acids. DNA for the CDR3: TGTGCCAGCAGTCCACTAGCGAAAAGCTCCTACAATGAGCAGTTCTTC. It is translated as CASSPLAKSSYNEQFF. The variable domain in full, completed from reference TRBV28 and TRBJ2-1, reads DVKVTQSSRYLVKRTGEKVFLECVQDMDHENMFWYRQDPGLGLRLIYFSYDVKMKEKGDIPEGYSVSREKKERFSLILESASTNQTSMYLCASSPLAKSSYNEQFFGPGTRLTVL.

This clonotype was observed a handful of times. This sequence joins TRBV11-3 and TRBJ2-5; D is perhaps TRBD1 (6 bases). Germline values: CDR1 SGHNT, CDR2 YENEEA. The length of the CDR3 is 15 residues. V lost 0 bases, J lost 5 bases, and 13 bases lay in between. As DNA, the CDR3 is TGTGCCAGCAGCTTAGATGGCAGGGGCGGGGAGACCCAGTACTTC. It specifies CASSLDGRGGETQYF. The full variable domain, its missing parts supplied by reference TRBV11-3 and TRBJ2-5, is EAGVVQSPRYKIIEKKQPVAFWCNPISGHNTLYWYLQNLGQGPELLIRYENEEAVDDSQLPKDRFSAERLKGVDSTLKIQPAELGDSAVYLCASSLDGRGGETQYFGPGTRLLVL.

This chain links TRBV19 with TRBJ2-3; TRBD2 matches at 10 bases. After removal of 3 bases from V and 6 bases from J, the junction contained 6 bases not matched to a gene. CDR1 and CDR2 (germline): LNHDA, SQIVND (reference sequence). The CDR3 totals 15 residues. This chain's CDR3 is CASSIGSGRTDTQYF. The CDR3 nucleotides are TGTGCCAGTAGTATCGGTAGCGGGAGGACCGATACGCAGTATTTT.

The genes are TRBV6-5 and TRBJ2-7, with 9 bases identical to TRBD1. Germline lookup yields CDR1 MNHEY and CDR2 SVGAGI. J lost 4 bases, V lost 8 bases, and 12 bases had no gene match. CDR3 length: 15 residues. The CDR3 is CASQTGQGPAYEQYF. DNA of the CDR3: TGTGCCAGCCAGACGGGACAGGGACCTGCTTACGAGCAGTACTTC.

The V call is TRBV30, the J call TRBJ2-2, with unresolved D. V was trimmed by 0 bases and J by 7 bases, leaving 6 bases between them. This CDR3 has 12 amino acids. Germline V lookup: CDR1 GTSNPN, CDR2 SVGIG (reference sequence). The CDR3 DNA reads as TGTGCCTGGAGTGTTCAGGACGGGGAGCTGTTTTTT. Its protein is CAWSVQDGELFF.

The CDR3 here is CASSETGGRETQYF. CDR3 DNA: TGTGCCAGTAGCGAAACAGGGGGCCGTGAGACCCAGTACTTC. The genes are TRBV19 and TRBJ2-5; 9 bases align to TRBD1. Trimming took 6 bases from V and 5 from J; bases not matched to a gene: 7. The CDR3 is 14 residues long. The germline gives CDR1 LNHDA, CDR2 SQIVND (reference sequence).

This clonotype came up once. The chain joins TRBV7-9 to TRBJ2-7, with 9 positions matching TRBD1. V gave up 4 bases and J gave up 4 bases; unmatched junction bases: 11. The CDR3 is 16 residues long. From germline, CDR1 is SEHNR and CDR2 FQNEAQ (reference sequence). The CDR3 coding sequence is TGTGCCAGCAGCTCAAAAACAGGGGGCCCCTTATACGAGCAGTACTTC. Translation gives CASSSKTGGPLYEQYF.

The chain's CDR3 is CASKGVGSYNEQFF. The CDR3 nucleotides are TGTGCCAGCAAGGGGGTTGGCTCCTACAATGAGCAGTTCTTC. The chain employs TRBV6-1 and TRBJ2-1, with D possibly matching TRBD1 (6 bases). The germline CDR1 and CDR2 sequences are MNHNS and SASEGT. CDR3 length: 14 residues. V lost 7 bases, J lost 0 bases, and 10 bases lay in between.

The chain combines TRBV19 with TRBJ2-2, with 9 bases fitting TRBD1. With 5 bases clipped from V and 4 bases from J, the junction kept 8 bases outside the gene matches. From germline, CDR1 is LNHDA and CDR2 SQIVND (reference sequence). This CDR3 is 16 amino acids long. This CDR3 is CASSGYRGPVTGELFF. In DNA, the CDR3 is TGTGCCAGTAGTGGATACAGGGGGCCTGTCACCGGGGAGCTGTTTTTT.

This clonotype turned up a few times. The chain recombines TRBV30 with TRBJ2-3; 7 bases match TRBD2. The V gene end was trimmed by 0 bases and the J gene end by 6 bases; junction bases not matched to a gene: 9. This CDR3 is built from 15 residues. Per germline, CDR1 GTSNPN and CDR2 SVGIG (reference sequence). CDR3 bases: TGTGCCTGGAGTGTCGGGGGGAGTCGAGGGGATACGCAGTATTTT. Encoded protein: CAWSVGGSRGDTQYF.

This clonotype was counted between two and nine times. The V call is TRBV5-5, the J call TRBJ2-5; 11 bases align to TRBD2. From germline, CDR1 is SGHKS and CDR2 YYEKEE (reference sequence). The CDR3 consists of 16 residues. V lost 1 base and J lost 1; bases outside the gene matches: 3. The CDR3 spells CASSLSGTSGQETQYF. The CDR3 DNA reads TGTGCCAGCAGCTTGAGTGGGACTAGCGGCCAAGAGACCCAGTACTTC. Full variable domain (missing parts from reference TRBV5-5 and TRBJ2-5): DAGVTQSPTHLIKTRGQQVTLRCSPISGHKSVSWYQQVLGQGPQFIFQYYEKEERGRGNFPDRFSARQFPNYSSELNVNALLLGDSALYLCASSLSGTSGQETQYFGPGTRLLVL.

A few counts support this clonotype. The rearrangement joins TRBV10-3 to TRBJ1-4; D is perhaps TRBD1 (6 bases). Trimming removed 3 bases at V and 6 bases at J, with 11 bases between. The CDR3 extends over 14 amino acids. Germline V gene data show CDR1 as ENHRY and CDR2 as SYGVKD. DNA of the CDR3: TGTGCCATCAGTGACAGGGGAGGAGATGAAAAACTGTTTTTT. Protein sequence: CAISDRGGDEKLFF.

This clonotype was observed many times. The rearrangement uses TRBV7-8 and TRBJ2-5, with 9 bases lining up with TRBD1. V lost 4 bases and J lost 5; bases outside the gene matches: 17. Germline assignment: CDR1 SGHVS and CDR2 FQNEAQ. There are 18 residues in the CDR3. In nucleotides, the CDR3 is TGTGCCAGCAGCTCTCACTGGGTGGGACAGGGTTTGGTGGAGACCCAGTACTTC. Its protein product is CASSSHWVGQGLVETQYF. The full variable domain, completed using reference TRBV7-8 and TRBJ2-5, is GAGVSQSPRYKVAKRGQDVALRCDPISGHVSLFWYQQALGQGPEFLTYFQNEAQLDKSGLPSDRFFAERPEGSVSTLKIQRTQQEDSAVYLCASSSHWVGQGLVETQYFGPGTRLLVL.

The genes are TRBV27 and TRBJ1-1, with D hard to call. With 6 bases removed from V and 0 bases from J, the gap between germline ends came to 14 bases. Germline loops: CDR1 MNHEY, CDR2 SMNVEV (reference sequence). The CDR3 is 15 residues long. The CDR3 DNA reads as TGTGCCAGCAGAAAGGCCGTGGGGATGAACACTGAAGCTTTCTTT. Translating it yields CASRKAVGMNTEAFF.

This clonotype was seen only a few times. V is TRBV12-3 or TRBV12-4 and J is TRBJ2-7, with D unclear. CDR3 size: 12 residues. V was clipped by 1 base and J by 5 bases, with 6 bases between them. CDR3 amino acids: CASSLDGDEQYF. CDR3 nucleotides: TGTGCCAGCAGTTTAGACGGCGACGAGCAGTACTTC.